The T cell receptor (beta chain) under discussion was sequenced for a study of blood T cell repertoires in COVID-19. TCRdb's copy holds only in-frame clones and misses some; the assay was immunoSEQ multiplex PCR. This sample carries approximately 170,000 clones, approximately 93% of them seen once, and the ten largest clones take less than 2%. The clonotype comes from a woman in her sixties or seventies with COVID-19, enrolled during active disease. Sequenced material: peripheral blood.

Here the CDR3 DNA reads TGTGCCAGCTCACCACCGAGGACACGGGACTATGGCTACACCTTC. Encoded protein: CASSPPRTRDYGYTF. This chain links TRBV18 with TRBJ1-2; possibly TRBD1 for D (5 bases). The V end was cut by 0 bases, the J end by 3 bases, with 11 bases between. CDR1 KGHSH and CDR2 LQKENI come from the germline V gene. The CDR3 length is 15 residues.